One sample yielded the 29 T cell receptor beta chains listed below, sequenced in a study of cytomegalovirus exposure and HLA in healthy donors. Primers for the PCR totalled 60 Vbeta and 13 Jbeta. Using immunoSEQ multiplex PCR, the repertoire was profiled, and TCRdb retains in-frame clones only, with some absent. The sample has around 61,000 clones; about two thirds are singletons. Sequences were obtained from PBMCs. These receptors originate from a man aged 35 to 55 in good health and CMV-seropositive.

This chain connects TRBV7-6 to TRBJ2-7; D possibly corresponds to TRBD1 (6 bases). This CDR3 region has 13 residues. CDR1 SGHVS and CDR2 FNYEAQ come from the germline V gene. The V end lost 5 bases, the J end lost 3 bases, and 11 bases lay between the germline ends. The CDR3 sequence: CASSHGQNYEQYF. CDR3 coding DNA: TGTGCCAGCAGCCATGGACAGAACTACGAGCAGTACTTC. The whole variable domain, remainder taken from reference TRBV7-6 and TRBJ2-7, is GAGVSQSPRYKVTKRGQDVALRCDPISGHVSLYWYRQALGQGPEFLTYFNYEAQQDKSGLPNDRFSAERPEGSISTLTIQRTEQRDSAMYRCASSHGQNYEQYFGPGTRLTVT.

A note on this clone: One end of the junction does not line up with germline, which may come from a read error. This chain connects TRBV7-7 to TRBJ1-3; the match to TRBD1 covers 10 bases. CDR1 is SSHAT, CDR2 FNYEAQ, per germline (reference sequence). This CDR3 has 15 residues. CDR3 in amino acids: CASSAGTGAGNTIYF. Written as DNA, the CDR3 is TGTGCTAGCAGCGCAGGGACAGGGGCTGGAAACACCATATATTTT.

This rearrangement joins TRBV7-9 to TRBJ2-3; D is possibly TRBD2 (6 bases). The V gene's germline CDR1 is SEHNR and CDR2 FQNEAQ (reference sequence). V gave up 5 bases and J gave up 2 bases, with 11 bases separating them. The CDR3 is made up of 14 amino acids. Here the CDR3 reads CASSTEGNTDTQYF. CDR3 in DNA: TGTGCCAGCAGCACGGAGGGAAACACAGATACGCAGTATTTT.

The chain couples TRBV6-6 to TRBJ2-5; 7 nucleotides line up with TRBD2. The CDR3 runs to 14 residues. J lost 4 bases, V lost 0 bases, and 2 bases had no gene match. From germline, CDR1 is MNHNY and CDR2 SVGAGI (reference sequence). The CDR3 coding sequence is TGTGCCAGCAGTTACTCGACTAGCTCAGAGACCCAGTACTTC. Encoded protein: CASSYSTSSETQYF.

DNA for the CDR3: TGCGCCAGCAGCCCGACAGGGGCCCCCTACGAGCAGTACTTC. Its protein is CASSPTGAPYEQYF. The chain links TRBV4-1 to TRBJ2-5, with 8 bases fitting TRBD1. The end of the DNA aligns better with TRBJ2-7, so the J call may be wrong. This CDR3 contains 14 residues. Per the germline V gene, CDR1 is MGHRA and CDR2 is YSYEKL.

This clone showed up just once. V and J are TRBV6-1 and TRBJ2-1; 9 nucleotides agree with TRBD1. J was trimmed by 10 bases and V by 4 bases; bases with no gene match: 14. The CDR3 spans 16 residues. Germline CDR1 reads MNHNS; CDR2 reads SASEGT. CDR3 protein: CASSATGQGDLYEQFF. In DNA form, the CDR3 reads TGTGCCAGCAGTGCCACGGGACAGGGTGATCTATACGAGCAGTTCTTC.

The CDR3 region is CASGLGLADSTDTQYF. The CDR3 bases are TGTGCTAGTGGTTTGGGACTAGCAGATAGCACAGATACGCAGTATTTT. The V gene is TRBV12-5, the J gene TRBJ2-3; 7 bases line up with TRBD2. CDR1 LGHNT and CDR2 FRNRAP come from the germline V gene. CDR3 length equals 16 residues. V lost 1 base to trimming and J lost 0 bases; unmatched junction nucleotides: 4.

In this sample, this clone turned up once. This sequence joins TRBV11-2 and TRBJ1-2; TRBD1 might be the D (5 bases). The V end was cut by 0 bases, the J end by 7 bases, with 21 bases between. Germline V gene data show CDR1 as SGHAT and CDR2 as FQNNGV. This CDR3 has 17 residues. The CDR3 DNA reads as TGTGCCAGCAGCTTAGAGTTTTGGGGCAGGGAGGAGGGTGGCTACACCTTC. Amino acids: CASSLEFWGREEGGYTF.

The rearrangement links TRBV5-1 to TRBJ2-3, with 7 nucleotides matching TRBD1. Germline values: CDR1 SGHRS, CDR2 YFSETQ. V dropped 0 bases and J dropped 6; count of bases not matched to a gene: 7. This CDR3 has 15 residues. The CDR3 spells CASSLVGDSLDTQYF. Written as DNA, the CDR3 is TGCGCCAGCAGCTTGGTTGGGGACAGTCTGGATACGCAGTATTTT.

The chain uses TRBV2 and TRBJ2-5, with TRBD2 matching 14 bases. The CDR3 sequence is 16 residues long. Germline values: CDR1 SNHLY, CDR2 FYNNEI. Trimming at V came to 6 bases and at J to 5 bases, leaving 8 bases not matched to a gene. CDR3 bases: TGTGCCAGCAGCAGAGGACTAGCGGGGGGTTTGGAGACCCAGTACTTC. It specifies CASSRGLAGGLETQYF. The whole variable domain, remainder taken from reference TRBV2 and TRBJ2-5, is EPEVTQTPSHQVTQMGQEVILRCVPISNHLYFYWYRQILGQKVEFLVSFYNNEISEKSEIFDDQFSVERPDGSNFTLKIRSTKLEDSAMYFCASSRGLAGGLETQYFGPGTRLLVL.

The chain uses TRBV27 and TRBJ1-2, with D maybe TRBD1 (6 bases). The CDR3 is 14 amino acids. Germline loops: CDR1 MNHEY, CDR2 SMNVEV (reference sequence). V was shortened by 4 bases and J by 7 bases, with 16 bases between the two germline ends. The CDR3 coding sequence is TGTGCCAGCAGTTCCCACAGTGGGGGCTCTGGCTACACCTTC. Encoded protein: CASSSHSGGSGYTF.

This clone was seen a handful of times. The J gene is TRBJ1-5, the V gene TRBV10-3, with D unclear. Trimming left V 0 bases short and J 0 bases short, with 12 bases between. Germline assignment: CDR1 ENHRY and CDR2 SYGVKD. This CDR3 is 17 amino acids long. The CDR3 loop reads CAISESWVTDSNQPQHF. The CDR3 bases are TGTGCCATCAGTGAGTCGTGGGTCACAGATAGCAATCAGCCCCAGCATTTT.

CDR3 amino acids: CASSDSSGNTEAFF. In DNA form, the CDR3 reads TGTGCCAGCAGTGACTCGTCGGGGAACACTGAAGCTTTCTTT. V and J are TRBV6-4 and TRBJ1-1; D not resolved. Germline V gives CDR1 MRHNA, CDR2 SNTAGT. Trimming removed 0 bases from V and 1 base from J, with 6 bases in between. The CDR3 consists of 14 residues.

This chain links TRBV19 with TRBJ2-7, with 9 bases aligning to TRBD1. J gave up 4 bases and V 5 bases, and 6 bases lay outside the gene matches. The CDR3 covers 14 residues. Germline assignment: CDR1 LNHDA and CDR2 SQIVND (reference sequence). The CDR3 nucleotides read TGTGCCAGTAGTGCTACAGGGGGCGTATACGAGCAGTACTTC. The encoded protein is CASSATGGVYEQYF.

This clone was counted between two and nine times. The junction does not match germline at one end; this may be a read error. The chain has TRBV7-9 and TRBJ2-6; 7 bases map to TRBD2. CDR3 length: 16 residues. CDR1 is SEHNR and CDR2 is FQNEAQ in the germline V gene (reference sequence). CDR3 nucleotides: TGTTCCAGCAGCCTGGGGGGGGAGTTTGGGGCCAACGTCCTGACTTTC. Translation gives CSSSLGGEFGANVLTF.

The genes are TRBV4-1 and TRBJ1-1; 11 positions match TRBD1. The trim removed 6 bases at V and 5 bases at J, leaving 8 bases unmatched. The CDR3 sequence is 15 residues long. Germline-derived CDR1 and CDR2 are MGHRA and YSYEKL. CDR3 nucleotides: TGCGCCAGCAGTCCCGGACAGGGGGCGCAGACTGAAGCTTTCTTT. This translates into CASSPGQGAQTEAFF.

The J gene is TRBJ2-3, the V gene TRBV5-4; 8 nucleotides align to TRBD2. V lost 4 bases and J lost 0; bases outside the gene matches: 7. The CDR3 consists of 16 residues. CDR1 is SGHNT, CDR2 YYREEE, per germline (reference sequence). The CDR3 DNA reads TGTGCCAGCAGCCCCGGGGGGGCGACTAGCACAGATACGCAGTATTTT. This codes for CASSPGGATSTDTQYF.

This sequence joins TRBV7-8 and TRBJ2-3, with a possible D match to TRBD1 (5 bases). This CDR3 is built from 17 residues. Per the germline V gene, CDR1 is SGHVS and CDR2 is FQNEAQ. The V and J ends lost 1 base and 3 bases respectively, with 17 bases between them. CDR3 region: CASSLEGQPSATDTQYF. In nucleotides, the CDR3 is TGTGCCAGCAGCTTAGAGGGGCAGCCCTCCGCTACAGATACGCAGTATTTT.

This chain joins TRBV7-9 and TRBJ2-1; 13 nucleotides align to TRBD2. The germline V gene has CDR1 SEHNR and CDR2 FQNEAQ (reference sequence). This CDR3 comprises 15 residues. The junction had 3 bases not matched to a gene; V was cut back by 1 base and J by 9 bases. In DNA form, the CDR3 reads TGTGCCAGCAGCTTAGGGACTAGCGGGAGCAGTGAGCAGTTCTTC. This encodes CASSLGTSGSSEQFF.

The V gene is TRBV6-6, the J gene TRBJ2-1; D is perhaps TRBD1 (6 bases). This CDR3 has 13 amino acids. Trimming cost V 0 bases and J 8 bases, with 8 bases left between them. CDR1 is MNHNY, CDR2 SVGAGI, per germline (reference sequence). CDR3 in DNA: TGTGCCAGCAGTTACTCCAGGGGCCATGAGCAGTTCTTC. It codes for CASSYSRGHEQFF.

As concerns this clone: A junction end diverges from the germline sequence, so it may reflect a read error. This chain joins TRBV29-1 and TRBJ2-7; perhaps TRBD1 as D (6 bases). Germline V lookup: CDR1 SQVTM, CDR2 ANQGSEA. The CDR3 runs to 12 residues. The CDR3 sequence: CSVKEDRYEQYF. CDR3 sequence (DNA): TGCAGCGTTAAAGAAGACAGGTACGAGCAGTACTTC.

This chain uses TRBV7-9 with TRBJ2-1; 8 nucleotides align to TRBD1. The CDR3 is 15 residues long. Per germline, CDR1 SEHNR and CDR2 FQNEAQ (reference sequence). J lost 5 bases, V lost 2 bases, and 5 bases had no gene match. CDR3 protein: CASSLSRGRHNEQFF. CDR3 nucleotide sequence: TGTGCCAGCAGCTTATCCAGGGGGCGGCACAATGAGCAGTTCTTC.

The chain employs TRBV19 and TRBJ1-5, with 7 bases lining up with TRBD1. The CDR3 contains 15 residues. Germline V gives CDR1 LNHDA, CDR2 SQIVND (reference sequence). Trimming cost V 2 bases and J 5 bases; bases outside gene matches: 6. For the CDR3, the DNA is TGTGCCAGTAGTATACCCCCACAGGGGTATCAGCCCCAGCATTTT. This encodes CASSIPPQGYQPQHF.

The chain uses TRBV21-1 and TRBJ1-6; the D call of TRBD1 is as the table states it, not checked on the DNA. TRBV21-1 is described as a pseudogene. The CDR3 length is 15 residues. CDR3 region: CASTPPGTENSPLHF. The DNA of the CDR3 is TGTGCCAGCACCCCCCCCGGGACAGAAAATTCACCCCTCCACTTT.

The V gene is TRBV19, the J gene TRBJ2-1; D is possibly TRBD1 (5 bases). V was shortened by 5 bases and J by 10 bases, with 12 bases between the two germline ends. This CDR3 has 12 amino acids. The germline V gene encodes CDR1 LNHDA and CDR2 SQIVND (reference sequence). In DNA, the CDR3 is TGTGCCAGTAGTGGGCAGGGCCCCGAGCAGTTCTTC. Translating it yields CASSGQGPEQFF. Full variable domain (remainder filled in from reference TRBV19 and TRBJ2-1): DGGITQSPKYLFRKEGQNVTLSCEQNLNHDAMYWYRQDPGQGLRLIYYSQIVNDFQKGDIAEGYSVSREKKESFPLTVTSAQKNPTAFYLCASSGQGPEQFFGPGTRLTVL.

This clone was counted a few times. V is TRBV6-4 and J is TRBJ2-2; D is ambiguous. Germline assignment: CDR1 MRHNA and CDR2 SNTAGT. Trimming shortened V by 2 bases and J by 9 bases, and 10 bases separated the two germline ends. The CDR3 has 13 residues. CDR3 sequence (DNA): TGTGCCAGCAGTGACATGCCGGAGAGGGAGCTGTTTTTT. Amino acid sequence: CASSDMPERELFF.

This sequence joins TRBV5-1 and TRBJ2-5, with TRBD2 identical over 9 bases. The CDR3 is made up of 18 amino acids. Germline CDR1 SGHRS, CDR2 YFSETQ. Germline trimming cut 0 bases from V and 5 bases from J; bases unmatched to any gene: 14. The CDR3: CASSLGWDSGRGMETQYF. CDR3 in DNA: TGCGCCAGCAGCTTGGGCTGGGATAGCGGGAGAGGTATGGAGACCCAGTACTTC.

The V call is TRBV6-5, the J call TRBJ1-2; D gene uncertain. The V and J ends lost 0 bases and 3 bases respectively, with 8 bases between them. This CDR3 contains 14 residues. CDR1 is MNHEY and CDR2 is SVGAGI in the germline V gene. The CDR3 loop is CASSYSLQHYGYTF. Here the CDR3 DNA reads TGTGCCAGCAGTTACTCGTTACAACACTATGGCTACACCTTC.

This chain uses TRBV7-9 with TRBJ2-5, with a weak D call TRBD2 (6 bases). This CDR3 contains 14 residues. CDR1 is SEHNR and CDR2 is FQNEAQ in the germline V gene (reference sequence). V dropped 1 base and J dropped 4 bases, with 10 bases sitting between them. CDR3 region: CASSLGGMGETQYF. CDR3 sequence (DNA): TGTGCCAGCAGCTTAGGCGGGATGGGAGAGACCCAGTACTTC. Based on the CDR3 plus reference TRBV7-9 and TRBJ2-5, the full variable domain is DTGVSQNPRHKITKRGQNVTFRCDPISEHNRLYWYRQTLGQGPEFLTYFQNEAQLEKSRLLSDRFSAERPKGSFSTLEIQRTEQGDSAMYLCASSLGGMGETQYFGPGTRLLVL.